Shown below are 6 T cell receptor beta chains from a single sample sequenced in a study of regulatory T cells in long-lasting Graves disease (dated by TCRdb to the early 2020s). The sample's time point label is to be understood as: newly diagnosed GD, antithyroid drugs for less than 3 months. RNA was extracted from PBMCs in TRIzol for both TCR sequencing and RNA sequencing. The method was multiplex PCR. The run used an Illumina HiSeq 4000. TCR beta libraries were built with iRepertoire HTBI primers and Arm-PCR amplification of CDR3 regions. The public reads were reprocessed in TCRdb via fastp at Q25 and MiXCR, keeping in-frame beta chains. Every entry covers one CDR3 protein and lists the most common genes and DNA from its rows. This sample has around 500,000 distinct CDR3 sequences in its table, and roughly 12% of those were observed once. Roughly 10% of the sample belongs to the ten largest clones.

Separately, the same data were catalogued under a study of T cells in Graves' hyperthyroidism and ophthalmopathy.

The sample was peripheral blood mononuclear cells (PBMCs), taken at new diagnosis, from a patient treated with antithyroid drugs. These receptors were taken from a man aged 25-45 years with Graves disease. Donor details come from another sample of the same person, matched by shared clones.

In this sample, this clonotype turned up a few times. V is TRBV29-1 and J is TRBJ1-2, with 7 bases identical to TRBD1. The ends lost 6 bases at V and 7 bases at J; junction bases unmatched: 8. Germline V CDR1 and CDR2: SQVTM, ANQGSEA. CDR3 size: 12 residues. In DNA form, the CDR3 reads TGCAGCGTCGGATCAGGGGGTAGTGGCTACACCTTC. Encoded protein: CSVGSGGSGYTF.

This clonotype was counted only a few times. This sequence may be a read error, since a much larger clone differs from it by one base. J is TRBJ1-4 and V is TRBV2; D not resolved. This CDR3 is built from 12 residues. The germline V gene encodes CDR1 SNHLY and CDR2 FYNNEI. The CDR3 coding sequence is TGTGCCAGCAATGAAGCGCCCGAAAAACTGTTTTTT. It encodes CASNEAPEKLFF.

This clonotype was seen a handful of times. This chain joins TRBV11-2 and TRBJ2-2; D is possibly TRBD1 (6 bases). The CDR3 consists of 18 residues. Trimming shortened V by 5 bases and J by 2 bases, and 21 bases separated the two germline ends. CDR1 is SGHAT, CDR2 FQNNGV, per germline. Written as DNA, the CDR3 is TGTGCCAGCAGCCGGGCCGCAGGGGCAGCGGTAAACACCGGGGAGCTGTTTTTT. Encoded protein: CASSRAAGAAVNTGELFF.

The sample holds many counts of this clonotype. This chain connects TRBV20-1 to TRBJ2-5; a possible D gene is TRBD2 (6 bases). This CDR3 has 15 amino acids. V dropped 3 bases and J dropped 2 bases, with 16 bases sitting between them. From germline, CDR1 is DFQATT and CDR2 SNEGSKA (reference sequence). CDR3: CSARGLAPLQETQYF. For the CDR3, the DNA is TGCAGTGCTAGGGGGCTAGCGCCTCTTCAAGAGACCCAGTACTTC.

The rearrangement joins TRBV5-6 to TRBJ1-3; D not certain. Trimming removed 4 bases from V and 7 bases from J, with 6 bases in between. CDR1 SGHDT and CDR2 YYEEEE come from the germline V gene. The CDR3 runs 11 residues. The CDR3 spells CASSKINTIYF. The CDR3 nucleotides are TGTGCCAGCAGCAAAATCAACACCATATATTTT.

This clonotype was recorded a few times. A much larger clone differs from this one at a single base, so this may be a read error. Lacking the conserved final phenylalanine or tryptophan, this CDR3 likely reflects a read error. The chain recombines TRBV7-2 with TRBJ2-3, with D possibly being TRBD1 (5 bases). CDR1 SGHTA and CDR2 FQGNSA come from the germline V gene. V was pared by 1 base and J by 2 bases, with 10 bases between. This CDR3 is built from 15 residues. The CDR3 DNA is TGTGCCAGCAGCTTAGACAGGCTCCCCACAGATACGCAGTATCTT. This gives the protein CASSLDRLPTDTQYL.